This T cell receptor (beta chain) was sequenced in a study of CD8+ T cells in alopecia areata. General observations from the study: Lesional scalp displayed greater clonality than normal scalp, most notably in alopecia totalis/universalis.

The authors extracted RNA and reverse transcribed it into cDNA as the sequencing template. Clones were sequenced by immunoSEQ multiplex PCR, and TCRdb holds only the in-frame ones, with some missing. This sample has 10,000 or so clones; roughly three fifths occur once, and the top ten carry roughly 8.1%. Punch biopsies of lesional scalp, plus peripheral blood, were taken from alopecia areata patients. Comment on this clone: Its antigen is undetermined.

Losses at the gene ends were 9 bases for V and 4 bases for J; bases not matched to a gene: 8. Germline V gives CDR1 SNHLY, CDR2 FYNNEI. There are 13 residues in the CDR3. This material consisted of skin, taken at week 0. The clonotype originates from a human donor with alopecia areata. The chain carries TRBV2 and TRBJ1-1; 7 bases fit TRBD1. The CDR3 spells CASAGTEGTEAFF. Written as DNA, the CDR3 is TGTGCCAGTGCCGGGACAGAGGGCACTGAAGCTTTCTTT.